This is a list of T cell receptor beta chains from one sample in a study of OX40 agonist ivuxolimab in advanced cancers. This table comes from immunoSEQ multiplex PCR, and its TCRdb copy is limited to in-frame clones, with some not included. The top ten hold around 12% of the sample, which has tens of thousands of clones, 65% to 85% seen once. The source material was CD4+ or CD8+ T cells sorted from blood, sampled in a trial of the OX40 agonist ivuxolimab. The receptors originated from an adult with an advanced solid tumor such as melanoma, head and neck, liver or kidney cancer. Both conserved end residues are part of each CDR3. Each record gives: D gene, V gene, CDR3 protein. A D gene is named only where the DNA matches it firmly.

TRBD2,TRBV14,CASSQGGTILNIQYF
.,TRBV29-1,CSVLLYKSAGELFF
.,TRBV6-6,CASTKDLYEQYF
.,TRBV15,CATSRDLEGSLGYTF
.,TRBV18,CASSPSDGATNEKLFF
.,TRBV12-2,CASGSGGTGELFF
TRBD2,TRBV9,CASSVVTSGYNEQFF
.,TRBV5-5,CASTWGYEQYF
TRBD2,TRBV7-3,CASSPGGGGGNTQYF
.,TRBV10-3,CAISERQEIYGYTF
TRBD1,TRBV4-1,CASRKDPRSGQRSEAFF
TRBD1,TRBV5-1,CASSSRDRGAYEQYF
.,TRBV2,CASRPPGTINTDTQYF
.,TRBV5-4,CASSQDLGGSGSPLHF
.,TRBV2,CASRAGYGGEAFF
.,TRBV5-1,CASSLDGRGGEKLFF
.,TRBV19,CASSIGRYYGYTF
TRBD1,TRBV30,CAWSVQGQPQHF
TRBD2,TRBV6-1,CASSLRLAGADTQYF
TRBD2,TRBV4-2,CASRIGLATGGTDTQYF
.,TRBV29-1,CSVVRATEAFF
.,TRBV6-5,CASSYSKGAGTEAFF
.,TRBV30,CAWSVESRYGYTF
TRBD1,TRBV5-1,CASSLPLGGQGNEQFF
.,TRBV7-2,CASSPNTDTQYF
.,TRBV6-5,CASSYPTTGQQFF
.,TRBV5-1,CASSLGGVTETQYF
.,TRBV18,CASSPTNRVVYEQYF